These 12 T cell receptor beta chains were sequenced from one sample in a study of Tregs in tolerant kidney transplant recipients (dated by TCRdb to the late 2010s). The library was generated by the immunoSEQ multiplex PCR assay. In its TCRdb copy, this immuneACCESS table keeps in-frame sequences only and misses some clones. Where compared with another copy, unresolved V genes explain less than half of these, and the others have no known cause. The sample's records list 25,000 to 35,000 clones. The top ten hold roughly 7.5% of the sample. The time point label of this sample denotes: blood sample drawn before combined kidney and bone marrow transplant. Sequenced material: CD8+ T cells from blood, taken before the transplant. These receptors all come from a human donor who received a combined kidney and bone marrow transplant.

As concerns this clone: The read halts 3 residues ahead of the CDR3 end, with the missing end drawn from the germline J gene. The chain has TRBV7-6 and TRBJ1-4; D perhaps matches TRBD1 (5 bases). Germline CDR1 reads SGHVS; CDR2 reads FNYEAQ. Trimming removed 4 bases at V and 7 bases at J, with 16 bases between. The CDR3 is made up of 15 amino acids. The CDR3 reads CASSSGGGESEKLFF. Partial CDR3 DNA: TGTGCCAGCAGCTCAGGTGGGGGGGAAAGTGAAAAA. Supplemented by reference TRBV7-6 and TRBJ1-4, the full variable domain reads GAGVSQSPRYKVTKRGQDVALRCDPISGHVSLYWYRQALGQGPEFLTYFNYEAQQDKSGLPNDRFSAERPEGSISTLTIQRTEQRDSAMYRCASSSGGGESEKLFFGSGTQLSVL.

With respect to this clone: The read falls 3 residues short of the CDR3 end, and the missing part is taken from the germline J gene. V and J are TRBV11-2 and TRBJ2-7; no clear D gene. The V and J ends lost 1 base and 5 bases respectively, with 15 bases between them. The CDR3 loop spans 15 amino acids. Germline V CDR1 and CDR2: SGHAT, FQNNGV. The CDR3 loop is CASSLGPARFNEQYF. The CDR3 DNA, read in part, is TGTGCCAGCAGCTTAGGACCAGCGAGGTTCAACGAG.

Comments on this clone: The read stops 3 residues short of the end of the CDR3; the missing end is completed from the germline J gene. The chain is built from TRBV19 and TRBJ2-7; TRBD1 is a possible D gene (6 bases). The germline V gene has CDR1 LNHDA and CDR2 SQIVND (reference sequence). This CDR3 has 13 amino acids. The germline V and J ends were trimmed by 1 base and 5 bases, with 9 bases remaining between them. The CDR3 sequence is CASSIAGVHEQYF. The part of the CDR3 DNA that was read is TGTGCCAGTAGTATAGCAGGGGTCCACGAG.

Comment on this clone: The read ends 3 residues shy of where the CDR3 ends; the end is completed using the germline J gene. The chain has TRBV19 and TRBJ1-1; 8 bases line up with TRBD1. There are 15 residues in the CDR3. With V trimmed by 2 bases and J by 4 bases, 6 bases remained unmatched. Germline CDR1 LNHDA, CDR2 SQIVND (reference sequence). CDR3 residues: CASSIFRGPGTEAFF. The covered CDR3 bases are TGTGCCAGTAGTATATTCAGGGGGCCCGGCACTGAA.

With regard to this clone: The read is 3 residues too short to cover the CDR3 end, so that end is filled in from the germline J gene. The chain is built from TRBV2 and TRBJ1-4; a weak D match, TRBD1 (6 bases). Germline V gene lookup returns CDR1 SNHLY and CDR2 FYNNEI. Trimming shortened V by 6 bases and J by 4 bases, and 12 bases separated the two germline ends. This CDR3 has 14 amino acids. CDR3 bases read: TGTGCCAGCAGCCGGGGGGCGGGTAATGAAAAA. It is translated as CASSRGAGNEK. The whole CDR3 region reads CASSRGAGNEKLFF.

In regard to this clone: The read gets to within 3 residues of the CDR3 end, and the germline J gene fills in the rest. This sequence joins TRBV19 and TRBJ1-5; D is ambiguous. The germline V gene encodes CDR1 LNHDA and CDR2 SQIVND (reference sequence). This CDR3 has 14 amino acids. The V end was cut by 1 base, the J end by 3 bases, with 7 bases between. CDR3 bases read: TGTGCCAGTAGTATAGGGGCGATCAATCAGCCC. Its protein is CASSIGAINQP. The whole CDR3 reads CASSIGAINQPQHF.

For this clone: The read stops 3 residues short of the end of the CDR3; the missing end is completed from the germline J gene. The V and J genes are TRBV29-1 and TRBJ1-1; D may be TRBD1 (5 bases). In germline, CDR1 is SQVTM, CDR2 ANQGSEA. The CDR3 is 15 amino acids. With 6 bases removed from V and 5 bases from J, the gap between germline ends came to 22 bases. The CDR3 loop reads CSVPAGGVWETEAFF. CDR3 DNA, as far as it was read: TGCAGCGTCCCCGCCGGGGGGGTCTGGGAGACTGAA.

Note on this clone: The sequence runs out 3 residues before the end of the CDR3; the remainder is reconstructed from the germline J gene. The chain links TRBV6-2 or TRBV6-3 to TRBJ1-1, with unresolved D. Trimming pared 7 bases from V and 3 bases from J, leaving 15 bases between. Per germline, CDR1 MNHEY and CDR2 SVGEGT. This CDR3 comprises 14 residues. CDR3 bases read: TGTGCCAGCACCATAGTCATGCGGGACACTGAA. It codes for CASTIVMRDTE. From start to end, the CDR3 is CASTIVMRDTEAFF.

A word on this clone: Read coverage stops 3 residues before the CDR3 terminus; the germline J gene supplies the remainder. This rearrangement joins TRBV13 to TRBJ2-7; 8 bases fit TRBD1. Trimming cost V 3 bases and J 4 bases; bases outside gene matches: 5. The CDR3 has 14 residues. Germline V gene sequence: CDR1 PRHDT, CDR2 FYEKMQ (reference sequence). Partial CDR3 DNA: TGTGCCAGCAGCTTTGGGACAGGATCATACGAG. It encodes CASSFGTGSYE. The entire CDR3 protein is CASSFGTGSYEQYF.

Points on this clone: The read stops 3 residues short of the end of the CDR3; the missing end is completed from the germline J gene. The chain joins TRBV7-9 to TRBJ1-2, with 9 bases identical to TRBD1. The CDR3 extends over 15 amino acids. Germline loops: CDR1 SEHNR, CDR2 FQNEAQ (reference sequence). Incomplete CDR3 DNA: TGTGCCAGCAGCTTAGGGGGTAGGACAGGGGACGGC. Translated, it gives CASSLGGRTGDG. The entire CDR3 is CASSLGGRTGDGYTF.

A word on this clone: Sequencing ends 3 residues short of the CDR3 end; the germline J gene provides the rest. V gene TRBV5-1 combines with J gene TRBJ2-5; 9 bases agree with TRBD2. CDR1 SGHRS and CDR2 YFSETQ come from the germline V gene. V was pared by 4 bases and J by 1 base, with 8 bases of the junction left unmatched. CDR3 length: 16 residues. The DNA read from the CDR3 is TGCGCCAGCAGCAGACCCCTAGCGGGGAGCCAAGAGACC. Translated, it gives CASSRPLAGSQET. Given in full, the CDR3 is CASSRPLAGSQETQYF.

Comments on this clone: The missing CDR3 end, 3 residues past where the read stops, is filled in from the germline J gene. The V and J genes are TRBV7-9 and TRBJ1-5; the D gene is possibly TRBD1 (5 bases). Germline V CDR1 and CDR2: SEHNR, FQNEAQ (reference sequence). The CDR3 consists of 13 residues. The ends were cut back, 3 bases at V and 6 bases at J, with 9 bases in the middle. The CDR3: CASSFNGAQPQHF. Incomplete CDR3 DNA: TGTGCCAGCAGCTTTAATGGGGCTCAGCCC.